This T cell receptor beta chain was captured in a study of CD8 T cells in Susac syndrome. The RNA, about 0.5 to 1 ug, was put through reverse transcription using random hexamers. TCR beta CDR3 was amplified by immunoSEQ covering 54 Vbeta and 13 Jbeta. TCRdb independently ran MiXCR on the immunoSEQ multiplex PCR reads; one entry per CDR3 protein. In the table there are some 150,000 distinct CDR3 sequences, roughly 94% of which are singletons. TEMRA cells were FACS-enriched, while CD8+ and CD4+ T cells were negatively isolated. Sequencing used CD4+ T cells from PBMCs. The sequence derives from a human donor in good health.

CDR3 protein: CASSRENSGSYEQYF. The CDR3 coding sequence is TGTGCCAGCAGCCGGGAGAACAGTGGATCCTACGAGCAGTACTTC. J is TRBJ2-7 and V is TRBV14, with D tentatively TRBD2 (5 bases). The CDR3 runs to 15 residues. The germline V and J ends were trimmed by 4 bases and 1 base, with 14 bases remaining between them. CDR1 SGHDN and CDR2 FVKESK come from the germline V gene.